Listed here is a single T cell receptor beta chain. Its target is not known. A junction boundary mismatches the germline segment, possibly from a read error. Molecules of cDNA were individually given unique molecular identifiers that were attached to them. Using its own MiXCR run on the 5' RACE reads, TCRdb lists one record per CDR3 protein. The sample has tens of thousands of distinct CDR3 sequences, around a tenth seen once. The data belong to a study of early T cells in non-severe SARS-CoV-2 infection. At the level of the study: Bulk RNA taken from unsorted whole blood was sequenced, leaving chains unpaired.

Findings of the study overall: CD4 and private specificities were missed by VDJdb matching, which favored anti-spike CD8 responses.

The CDR3 contains 13 residues. In germline, CDR1 is ENHRY, CDR2 SYGVKD. This rearrangement joins TRBV10-3 to TRBJ2-3; D unresolved. The source material was whole blood. This clonotype originated in an adult who was a healthcare worker with PCR-confirmed SARS-CoV-2 infection or an uninfected control (not recorded which). The CDR3 sequence: CVIGKAATDTQYF. The CDR3 nucleotides read TGTGTCATCGGAAAGGCCGCCACAGATACGCAGTATTTT.